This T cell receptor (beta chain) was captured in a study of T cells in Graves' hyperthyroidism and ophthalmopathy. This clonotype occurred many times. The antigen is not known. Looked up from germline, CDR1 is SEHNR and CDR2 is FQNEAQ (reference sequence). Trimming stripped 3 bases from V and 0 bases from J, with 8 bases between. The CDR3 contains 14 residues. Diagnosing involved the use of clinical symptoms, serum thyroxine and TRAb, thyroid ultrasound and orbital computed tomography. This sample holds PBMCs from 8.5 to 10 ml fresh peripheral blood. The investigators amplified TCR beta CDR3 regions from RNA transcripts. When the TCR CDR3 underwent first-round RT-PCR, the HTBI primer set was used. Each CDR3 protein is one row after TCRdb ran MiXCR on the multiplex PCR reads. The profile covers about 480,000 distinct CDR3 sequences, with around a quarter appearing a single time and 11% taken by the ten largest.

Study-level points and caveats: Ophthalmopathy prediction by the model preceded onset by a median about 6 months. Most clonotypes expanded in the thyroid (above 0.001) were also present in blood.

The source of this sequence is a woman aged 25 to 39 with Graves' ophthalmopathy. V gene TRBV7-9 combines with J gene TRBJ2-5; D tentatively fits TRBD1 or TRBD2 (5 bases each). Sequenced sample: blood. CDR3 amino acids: CASSFEGYQETQYF. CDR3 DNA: TGTGCCAGCAGCTTTGAGGGGTACCAAGAGACCCAGTACTTC.